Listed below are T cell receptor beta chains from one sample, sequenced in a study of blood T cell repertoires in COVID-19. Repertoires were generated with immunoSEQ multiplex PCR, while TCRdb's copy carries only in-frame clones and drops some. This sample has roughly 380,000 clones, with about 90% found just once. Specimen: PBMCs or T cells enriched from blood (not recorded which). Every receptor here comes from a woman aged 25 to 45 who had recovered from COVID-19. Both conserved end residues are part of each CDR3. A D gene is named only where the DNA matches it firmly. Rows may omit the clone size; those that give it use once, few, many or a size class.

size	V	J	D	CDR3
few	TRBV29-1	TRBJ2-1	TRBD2	CSVEWSSGRGSYNEQFF
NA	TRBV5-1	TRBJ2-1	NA	CASSSPGQYNEQFF
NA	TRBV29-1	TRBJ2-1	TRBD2	CSVRLAAREQFF
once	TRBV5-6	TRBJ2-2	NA	CASSLALRAGELFF
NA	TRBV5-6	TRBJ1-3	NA	CASSPRVSSGNTIYF
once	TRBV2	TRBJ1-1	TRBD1	CASSVEGQAEAFF
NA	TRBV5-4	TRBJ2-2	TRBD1	CASSPTGGNTGELFF
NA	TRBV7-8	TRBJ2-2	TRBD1	CASSPHRGQGNTGELFF
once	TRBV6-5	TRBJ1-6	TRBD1	CASSGTVVGLHF
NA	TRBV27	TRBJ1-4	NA	CASSLRFSPNEKLFF
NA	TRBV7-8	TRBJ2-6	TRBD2	CASSLAAAGTTGANVLTF
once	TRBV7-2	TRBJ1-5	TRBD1	CASSYDRGGNQPQHF
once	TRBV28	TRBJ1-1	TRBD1	CASSLSTMTGVNTEAFF
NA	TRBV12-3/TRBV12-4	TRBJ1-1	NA	CASSVGGPEAFF
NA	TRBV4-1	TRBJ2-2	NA	CASRGGALPNTGELFF
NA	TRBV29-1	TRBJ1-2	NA	CSVAGVGRANYGYTF
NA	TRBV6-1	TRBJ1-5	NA	CASSDMPGDQPQHF
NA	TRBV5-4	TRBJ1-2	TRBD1	CASSFRRQGYGYTF
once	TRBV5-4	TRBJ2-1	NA	CASSPELAGGNEQFF
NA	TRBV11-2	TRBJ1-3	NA	CASSFDRLSGNTIYF
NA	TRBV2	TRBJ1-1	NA	CASNLLWAGQAFF
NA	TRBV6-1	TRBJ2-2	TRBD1	CASSTGQARTGELFF
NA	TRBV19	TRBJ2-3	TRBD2	CASSRPRTSYEDTQYF
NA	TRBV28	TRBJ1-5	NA	CASRHSLGTLNQPQHF
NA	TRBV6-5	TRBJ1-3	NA	CASSFLLTDTIYF
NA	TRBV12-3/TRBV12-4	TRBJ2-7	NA	CASSLALSYEQYF
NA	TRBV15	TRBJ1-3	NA	CATSKSRESGNTIYF
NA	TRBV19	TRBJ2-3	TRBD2	CASTDGGETSTDTQYF
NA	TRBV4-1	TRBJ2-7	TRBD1	CASGDMRDDRGQGEQYF
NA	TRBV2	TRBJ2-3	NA	CASRIGLGGPTDTQYF
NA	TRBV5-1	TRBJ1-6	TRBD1	CASSLEGQGTSYNSPLHF
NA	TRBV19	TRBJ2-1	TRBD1	CASWGQGGGEQFF
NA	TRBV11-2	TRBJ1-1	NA	CASSHGLRVNTEAFF
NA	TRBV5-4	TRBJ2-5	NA	CASSAGLAKETQYF
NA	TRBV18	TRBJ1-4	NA	CASWRGSRAEKLFF
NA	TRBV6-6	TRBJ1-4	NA	CASSYALGGGNEKLFF
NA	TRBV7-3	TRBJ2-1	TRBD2	CASSAVAAGGYNEQFF
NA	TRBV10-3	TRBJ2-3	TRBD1	CAISEPGQGARTDTQYF
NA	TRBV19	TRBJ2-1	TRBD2	CASSIDSSGRTYPEQFF
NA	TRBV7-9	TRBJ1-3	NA	CASSLPSGGSSGNTIYF
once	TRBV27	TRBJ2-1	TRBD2	CASSLLAGGWDEQFF
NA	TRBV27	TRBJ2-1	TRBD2	CASSPTSGAVNRYNEQFF
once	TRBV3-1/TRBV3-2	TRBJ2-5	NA	CASSPAGETQYF
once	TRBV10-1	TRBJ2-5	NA	CASSDPGQETQYF
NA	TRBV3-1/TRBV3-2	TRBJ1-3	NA	CASSQSPTGNTIYF
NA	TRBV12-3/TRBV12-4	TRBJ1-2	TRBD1	CASSQQGYYGYTF
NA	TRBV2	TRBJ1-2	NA	CASSDRYGYTF
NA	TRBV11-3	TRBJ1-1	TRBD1	CASSLGGTGTEAFF